This T cell receptor (beta chain) was identified during a study of blood T cell repertoires in COVID-19. Clones were read by immunoSEQ multiplex PCR, and TCRdb kept only the in-frame ones, dropping some. This table has fewer than 400,000 clones, approximately 91% appearing once. The germline V gene has CDR1 SQVTM and CDR2 ANQGSEA. The J segment lost 0 bases and the V segment lost 6 bases, leaving 5 bases of the junction unmatched. The CDR3 has 15 amino acids. The chain joins TRBV29-1 to TRBJ1-3; 10 nucleotides line up with TRBD1. This clonotype originated in a man in his sixties who had recovered from COVID-19. The sequenced sample was PBMCs or T cells enriched from blood (not recorded which). CDR3 loop: CSVRDRGGSGNTIYF. CDR3 DNA sequence: TGCAGCGTGCGGGACAGGGGAGGCTCTGGAAACACCATATATTTT.